This TCR beta chain originates from a study of T cell repertoires in cytomegalovirus infection. The CDR3 length is 15 residues. The V end lost 0 bases, the J end lost 7 bases, and 17 bases lay between the germline ends. CDR1 is SGDLS and CDR2 is YYNGEE in the germline V gene. TCRdb processed the reads anew with MiXCR; each CDR3 protein has one entry. The sample has 450,000 to 600,000 distinct CDR3 sequences; 11% are singletons. The sequence derives from a human donor in good health (CMV status not recorded). Some clones in this sample may be carry-over from other donors' samples. Sequencing was carried out using PBMCs. The V gene is TRBV9, the J gene TRBJ2-7; D may be TRBD2 (5 bases). In DNA, the CDR3 is TGTGCCAGCAGCGTAGCGGTAAATGGGCCGGGAGAGCAGTACTTC. Protein: CASSVAVNGPGEQYF.